The rows below give T cell receptor beta chains drawn from one sample of a study of blood T cell repertoires in COVID-19. Sequencing used immunoSEQ multiplex PCR; TCRdb keeps in-frame clones, though not all of them. The table records some 25,000 clones, 80% to 90% of them present only once. The sequencing sample was made of peripheral blood. The receptors derive from a woman between 65 and 79 years old with COVID-19, enrolled during active disease. Each CDR3 is given with its conserved first and last residue. Each record gives: V gene, clone size, CDR3 length, J gene, D gene, CDR3 protein, CDR3 DNA. A D gene is named only where the DNA matches it firmly. Size is stated for part of the rows, as once, few or many counts, or as a class when the clone is expanded.

v_call: TRBV11-3; clone_size: NA; cdr3_length: 16; j_call: TRBJ2-2; d_call: TRBD2; cdr3_aa: CASSLLAGAPTGELFF; cdr3_nt: TGTGCCAGCAGCCTCCTAGCGGGAGCCCCCACCGGGGAGCTGTTTTTT
v_call: TRBV9; clone_size: NA; cdr3_length: 15; j_call: TRBJ2-1; d_call: TRBD2; cdr3_aa: CASSPRLAGLNEQFF; cdr3_nt: TGTGCCAGCAGCCCCCGACTAGCGGGGCTAAATGAGCAGTTCTTC
v_call: TRBV19; clone_size: NA; cdr3_length: 16; j_call: TRBJ1-2; d_call: NA; cdr3_aa: CASSPNHGGLVYGYTF; cdr3_nt: TGTGCCAGTAGTCCAAATCACGGGGGACTTGTCTATGGCTACACCTTC
v_call: TRBV5-1; clone_size: NA; cdr3_length: 15; j_call: TRBJ1-6; d_call: TRBD1; cdr3_aa: CASSRTGGASSPLHF; cdr3_nt: TGCGCCAGCAGCCGGACAGGGGGCGCGAGTTCACCCCTCCACTTT
v_call: TRBV19; clone_size: NA; cdr3_length: 13; j_call: TRBJ1-1; d_call: TRBD1; cdr3_aa: CAANRGLNTEAFF; cdr3_nt: TGTGCCGCGAACAGGGGATTGAACACTGAAGCTTTCTTT
v_call: TRBV4-3; clone_size: NA; cdr3_length: 16; j_call: TRBJ1-3; d_call: NA; cdr3_aa: CASSQADGGSGNTIYF; cdr3_nt: TGCGCCAGCAGCCAAGCGGACGGGGGCTCTGGAAACACCATATATTTT
v_call: TRBV4-1; clone_size: few; cdr3_length: 17; j_call: TRBJ1-5; d_call: NA; cdr3_aa: CASALVLSRRVNQPQHF; cdr3_nt: TGCGCCAGCGCTCTAGTTTTGTCGAGGAGGGTCAATCAGCCCCAGCATTTT
v_call: TRBV7-8; clone_size: NA; cdr3_length: 12; j_call: TRBJ2-3; d_call: NA; cdr3_aa: CASSPGVDTQYF; cdr3_nt: TGTGCCAGCAGCCCAGGGGTAGATACGCAGTATTTT
v_call: TRBV6-5; clone_size: NA; cdr3_length: 13; j_call: TRBJ1-1; d_call: NA; cdr3_aa: CASSFQRNTEAFF; cdr3_nt: TGTGCCAGCAGTTTTCAGCGGAACACTGAAGCTTTCTTT
v_call: TRBV29-1; clone_size: NA; cdr3_length: 15; j_call: TRBJ2-1; d_call: TRBD2; cdr3_aa: CSARGLAGALGEQFF; cdr3_nt: TGCAGCGCCCGAGGACTAGCGGGAGCTCTGGGTGAGCAGTTCTTC
v_call: TRBV5-5; clone_size: NA; cdr3_length: 20; j_call: TRBJ1-1; d_call: NA; cdr3_aa: CASSSPPPRANLLWIPEAFF; cdr3_nt: TGTGCCAGCAGCTCCCCCCCGCCCAGGGCCAATCTACTGTGGATCCCTGAAGCTTTCTTT
v_call: TRBV5-1; clone_size: medium-sized; cdr3_length: 16; j_call: TRBJ1-4; d_call: TRBD1; cdr3_aa: CASSLGQGAANEKLFF; cdr3_nt: TGCGCCAGCAGCCTGGGACAGGGGGCGGCTAATGAAAAACTGTTTTTT
v_call: TRBV6-5; clone_size: NA; cdr3_length: 15; j_call: TRBJ2-7; d_call: NA; cdr3_aa: CASSSRLGQGDWQYF; cdr3_nt: TGTGCCAGCAGTTCCAGGTTGGGGCAGGGCGATTGGCAGTACTTC
v_call: TRBV5-5; clone_size: NA; cdr3_length: 14; j_call: TRBJ2-7; d_call: NA; cdr3_aa: CASSLTGGAYEQYF; cdr3_nt: TGTGCCAGCAGCTTGACAGGGGGGGCCTACGAGCAGTACTTC
v_call: TRBV5-6; clone_size: NA; cdr3_length: 16; j_call: TRBJ2-3; d_call: TRBD2; cdr3_aa: CASSIQGTSFTDTQYF; cdr3_nt: TGTGCCAGCAGCATCCAAGGGACTAGTTTCACAGATACGCAGTATTTT
v_call: TRBV7-8; clone_size: once; cdr3_length: 11; j_call: TRBJ2-1; d_call: NA; cdr3_aa: CASSLSLSQFF; cdr3_nt: TGTGCCAGCAGCTTATCGTTAAGCCAGTTCTTC
v_call: TRBV4-3; clone_size: NA; cdr3_length: 16; j_call: TRBJ1-1; d_call: TRBD1; cdr3_aa: CASSLEGGSWDTEAFF; cdr3_nt: TGCGCCAGCAGCCTCGAAGGGGGCAGTTGGGACACTGAAGCTTTCTTT
v_call: TRBV7-6; clone_size: NA; cdr3_length: 16; j_call: TRBJ2-1; d_call: TRBD2; cdr3_aa: CASSLALAGGYNEQFF; cdr3_nt: TGTGCCAGCAGCTTAGCCCTAGCGGGGGGCTACAATGAGCAGTTCTTC
v_call: TRBV5-1; clone_size: NA; cdr3_length: 13; j_call: TRBJ2-7; d_call: NA; cdr3_aa: CASSLVQGYEQYF; cdr3_nt: TGCGCCAGCAGCTTGGTACAGGGCTACGAGCAGTACTTC
v_call: TRBV7-9; clone_size: NA; cdr3_length: 15; j_call: TRBJ2-6; d_call: NA; cdr3_aa: CASSRGVGGANVLTF; cdr3_nt: TGTGCCAGCAGCCGCGGGGTAGGGGGGGCCAACGTCCTGACTTTC
v_call: TRBV10-3; clone_size: NA; cdr3_length: 15; j_call: TRBJ2-2; d_call: NA; cdr3_aa: CAIGAGTTNTGELFF; cdr3_nt: TGTGCCATCGGAGCCGGGACAACGAACACCGGGGAGCTGTTTTTT
v_call: TRBV9; clone_size: few; cdr3_length: 15; j_call: TRBJ1-1; d_call: NA; cdr3_aa: CASSVGVGADTEAFF; cdr3_nt: TGTGCCAGCAGCGTAGGGGTAGGGGCGGACACTGAAGCTTTCTTT
v_call: TRBV7-3; clone_size: NA; cdr3_length: 12; j_call: TRBJ2-2; d_call: TRBD1; cdr3_aa: CASSPTGVELFF; cdr3_nt: TGTGCCAGCAGCCCGACAGGGGTTGAGCTGTTTTTT
v_call: TRBV19; clone_size: NA; cdr3_length: 16; j_call: TRBJ1-2; d_call: NA; cdr3_aa: CASSTDRVITNYGYTF; cdr3_nt: TGTGCCAGTAGTACTGACAGAGTAATTACTAACTATGGCTACACCTTC
v_call: TRBV19; clone_size: NA; cdr3_length: 16; j_call: TRBJ1-2; d_call: TRBD1; cdr3_aa: CASSPTGTGGEDGYTF; cdr3_nt: TGTGCCAGTAGTCCGACCGGGACAGGAGGGGAGGATGGCTACACCTTC
v_call: TRBV19; clone_size: NA; cdr3_length: 13; j_call: TRBJ1-6; d_call: NA; cdr3_aa: CASRGGDNSPLHF; cdr3_nt: TGTGCCAGTAGAGGGGGTGATAATTCACCCCTCCACTTT
v_call: TRBV19; clone_size: NA; cdr3_length: 14; j_call: TRBJ1-3; d_call: NA; cdr3_aa: CASSFGGTGNTIYF; cdr3_nt: TGTGCCAGTAGTTTTGGGGGCACTGGAAACACCATATATTTT
v_call: TRBV28; clone_size: NA; cdr3_length: 13; j_call: TRBJ2-3; d_call: NA; cdr3_aa: CASSTPATDTQYF; cdr3_nt: TGTGCCAGCAGTACTCCAGCGACAGATACGCAGTATTTT
v_call: TRBV6-5; clone_size: few; cdr3_length: 14; j_call: TRBJ1-6; d_call: TRBD1; cdr3_aa: CASRSGTGVSPLHF; cdr3_nt: TGTGCCAGCAGGTCCGGGACAGGGGTCTCACCCCTCCACTTT
v_call: TRBV7-3; clone_size: NA; cdr3_length: 14; j_call: TRBJ1-1; d_call: NA; cdr3_aa: CASSLSAGLSEAFF; cdr3_nt: TGTGCCAGCAGCTTATCGGCGGGACTTTCTGAAGCTTTCTTT